This T cell receptor beta chain was identified during a study of beta chain features in type 1 diabetes. In the study overall: Healthy donors resembled patients in age, gender and cell yields. Study findings and constraints: Sequencing the cDNA could make cells with high TCR expression show up more than they should. Researchers reported that naive, central memory and Treg TCRB repertoires appeared more similar in patients than in healthy donors. Shortening of TCRB CDR3s, moderate but significant, appeared in all four CD4+ subsets of Type 1 diabetes patients. Type 1 diabetes patients had VDJ junctions that carried fewer insertions and more deletions.

For this clone: The antigen is unknown.

The germline CDR1 and CDR2 sequences are MNHEY and SMNVEV (reference sequence). J lost 6 bases, V lost 6 bases, and 12 bases had no gene match. The CDR3 totals 15 residues. The investigators reverse transcribed all of the isolated RNA, so they sequenced expressed TCRB transcripts. TCRdb keeps only in-frame clones here, not all; method: immunoSEQ multiplex PCR. In the table there are a few hundred thousand clones, approximately 10% of which are singletons. This TCR derives from a man aged 25 to 45 with type 1 diabetes. This chain connects TRBV27 to TRBJ2-3; 7 nucleotides match TRBD1. The material sequenced was naive CD4+ T cells from blood. Written as DNA, the CDR3 is TGTGCCAGCAGCGATATCAGACAGGGTCGGGATACGCAGTATTTT. Its translation is CASSDIRQGRDTQYF.